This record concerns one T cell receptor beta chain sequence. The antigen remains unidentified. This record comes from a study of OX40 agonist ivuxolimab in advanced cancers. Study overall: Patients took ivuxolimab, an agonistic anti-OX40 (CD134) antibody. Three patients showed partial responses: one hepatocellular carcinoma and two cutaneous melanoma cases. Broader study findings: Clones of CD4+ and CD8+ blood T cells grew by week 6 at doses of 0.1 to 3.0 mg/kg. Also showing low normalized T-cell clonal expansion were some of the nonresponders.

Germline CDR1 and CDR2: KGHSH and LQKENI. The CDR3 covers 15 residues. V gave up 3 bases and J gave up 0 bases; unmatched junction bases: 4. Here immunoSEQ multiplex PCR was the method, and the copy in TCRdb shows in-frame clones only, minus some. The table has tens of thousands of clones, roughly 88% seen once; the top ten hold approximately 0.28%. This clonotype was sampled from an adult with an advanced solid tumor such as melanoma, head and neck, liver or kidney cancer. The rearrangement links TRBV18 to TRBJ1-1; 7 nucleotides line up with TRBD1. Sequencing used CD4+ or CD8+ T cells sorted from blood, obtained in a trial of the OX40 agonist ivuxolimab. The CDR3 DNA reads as TGTGCCAGCTCACCGGCGGACAGGATGAACACTGAAGCTTTCTTT. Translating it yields CASSPADRMNTEAFF.